A single sample is the source of the 16 T cell receptor beta chains below, sequenced in a study of blood T cell repertoires in COVID-19. TCRdb's table, derived via immunoSEQ multiplex PCR, lists solely in-frame clones and lacks some. Altogether 150,000 or so clones are present, around 82% being singletons, with the ten largest covering roughly 1.1%. Sequenced material: peripheral blood. The receptors were gathered from a man in his fifties or sixties who had recovered from COVID-19.

The chain carries TRBV7-9 and TRBJ1-1; 7 bases match TRBD1. This CDR3 spans 14 amino acids. The germline V gene has CDR1 SEHNR and CDR2 FQNEAQ (reference sequence). Germline trimming cut 5 bases from V and 1 base from J; bases unmatched to any gene: 4. The CDR3 nucleotides read TGTGCCAGCAGCCGCAGACAGGGGAACACTGAAGCTTTCTTT. It codes for CASSRRQGNTEAFF. The full variable domain, completed using reference TRBV7-9 and TRBJ1-1, is DTGVSQNPRHKITKRGQNVTFRCDPISEHNRLYWYRQTLGQGPEFLTYFQNEAQLEKSRLLSDRFSAERPKGSFSTLEIQRTEQGDSAMYLCASSRRQGNTEAFFGQGTRLTVV.

Here the CDR3 reads CASSVAGGQETQYF. The CDR3 DNA is TGTGCCAGCAGCGTAGCGGGGGGGCAAGAGACCCAGTACTTC. The J gene is TRBJ2-5, the V gene TRBV5-5; 11 bases are a match to TRBD2. Germline V CDR1 and CDR2: SGHKS, YYEKEE (reference sequence). The CDR3 covers 14 residues. Trimming at V came to 4 bases and at J to 2 bases, leaving 1 base not matched to a gene.

Only one count was recorded for this clone. One junction end disagrees with the germline gene, perhaps due to a read error. The rearrangement joins TRBV6-6 to TRBJ2-1, with 13 bases that match TRBD2. CDR1 MNHNY and CDR2 SVGAGI come from the germline V gene (reference sequence). The CDR3 length is 12 residues. The CDR3 DNA reads TGTGCCAGCAGGCCAACTAGCGGGGGGGGCCTCTTC. This sequence encodes CASRPTSGGGLF.

This clone was counted only a few times. The V gene is TRBV19, the J gene TRBJ1-5, with TRBD1 matching over 8 bases. Looked up from germline, CDR1 is LNHDA and CDR2 is SQIVND (reference sequence). This CDR3 has 16 amino acids. With 6 bases clipped from V and 1 base from J, the junction kept 8 bases outside the gene matches. CDR3 coding DNA: TGTGCCAGTAGAGAGACAGGGGAGGGGAGCAATCAGCCCCAGCATTTT. This translates into CASRETGEGSNQPQHF.

V usage is TRBV12-5 and J usage is TRBJ2-5; 7 bases fit TRBD2. This CDR3 has 15 residues. Germline CDR1 and CDR2: LGHNT and FRNRAP. V was clipped by 0 bases and J by 3 bases; unmatched bases: 4. CDR3 sequence (DNA): TGTGCTAGTGGTTTGGTACGGGGAGGGAAAGAGACCCAGTACTTC. Its protein product is CASGLVRGGKETQYF.

The chain combines TRBV9 with TRBJ1-2; TRBD1 matches 7 bases. This CDR3 has 16 amino acids. V gave up 0 bases and J gave up 3 bases; unmatched junction bases: 8. Germline V gene sequence: CDR1 SGDLS, CDR2 YYNGEE. DNA of the CDR3: TGTGCCAGCAGCGTAGGTACGGGACAGTATTACTATGGCTACACCTTC. Its translation: CASSVGTGQYYYGYTF.

The chain has TRBV6-5 and TRBJ2-2, with D uncertain. Germline loops: CDR1 MNHEY, CDR2 SVGAGI. This CDR3 spans 12 amino acids. V lost 4 bases and J lost 6, with 6 bases in between. The CDR3 nucleotides are TGTGCCAGCAGTTTGTCGGCCGGGGAGCTGTTTTTT. It encodes CASSLSAGELFF.

The chain employs TRBV5-4 and TRBJ1-3, with TRBD1 matching 9 bases. The CDR3 runs 16 residues. After removal of 4 bases from V and 0 bases from J, the junction contained 5 bases not matched to a gene. The germline CDR1 and CDR2 sequences are SGHNT and YYREEE (reference sequence). The CDR3 sequence is CASSIGTGTSGNTIYF. The CDR3 DNA is TGTGCCAGCAGCATAGGGACAGGGACCTCTGGAAACACCATATATTTT.

The chain is built from TRBV27 and TRBJ1-5, with 10 positions matching TRBD1. Germline V gene sequence: CDR1 MNHEY, CDR2 SMNVEV (reference sequence). With V trimmed by 3 bases and J by 2 bases, 1 base remained unmatched. The CDR3 totals 15 residues. The CDR3 sequence is CASSFGTGGNQPQHF. CDR3 sequence (DNA): TGTGCCAGCAGTTTCGGGACAGGGGGCAATCAGCCCCAGCATTTT.

The CDR3 loop is CASSRWGGGSYEQYF. Written as DNA, the CDR3 is TGTGCCAGCAGCCGCTGGGGGGGCGGCTCCTACGAGCAGTACTTC. This chain links TRBV5-6 with TRBJ2-7, with D tentatively TRBD2 (7 bases). CDR1 and CDR2 from the germline V gene are SGHDT and YYEEEE. V shed 4 bases and J shed 0 bases, with 14 bases lying between them. The CDR3 is 15 amino acids.

The rearrangement joins TRBV29-1 to TRBJ1-3, with a possible D match to TRBD1 (5 bases). V lost 4 bases and J lost 4, with 11 bases in between. Germline CDR1 is SQVTM and CDR2 is ANQGSEA. CDR3 length: 13 residues. CDR3 bases: TGCAGCGTTGCATCGGGGGTCGGAAACACCATATATTTT. It codes for CSVASGVGNTIYF.

The rearrangement uses TRBV7-8 and TRBJ2-5; 7 bases map to TRBD2. Unmatched junction bases numbered 2, after V lost 2 bases and J lost 5 bases. The CDR3 contains 13 residues. Germline assignment: CDR1 SGHVS and CDR2 FQNEAQ. DNA of the CDR3: TGTGCCAGCAGCTTAATGGGGGGGGAGACCCAGTACTTC. Encoded protein: CASSLMGGETQYF.

The chain links TRBV11-2 to TRBJ2-7; 9 bases agree with TRBD2. The germline V gene has CDR1 SGHAT and CDR2 FQNNGV. CDR3 length: 19 residues. V lost 1 base and J lost 2; bases outside the gene matches: 15. CDR3 nucleotide sequence: TGTGCCAGCAGCTTAGTGACTCGTGGATTAGCGGGGGTTACCTACGAGCAGTACTTC. Translation gives CASSLVTRGLAGVTYEQYF.

The chain joins TRBV13 to TRBJ1-2, with 9 positions matching TRBD1. Germline lookup yields CDR1 PRHDT and CDR2 FYEKMQ (reference sequence). The junction had 11 bases not matched to a gene; V was cut back by 5 bases and J by 4 bases. The CDR3 covers 16 residues. CDR3: CASSALQGAPVYGYTF. CDR3 DNA: TGTGCCAGCAGCGCCCTACAGGGGGCGCCGGTCTATGGCTACACCTTC.

V and J are TRBV19 and TRBJ1-2; D possibly corresponds to TRBD1 (6 bases). The CDR3 is 15 amino acids. Trimming pared 9 bases from V and 2 bases from J, leaving 19 bases between. Germline V gene data show CDR1 as LNHDA and CDR2 as SQIVND (reference sequence). The CDR3 loop is CASSRGGAGNYGYTF. The CDR3 DNA follows: TGTGCCAGCAGTCGGGGGGGCGCCGGGAACTATGGCTACACCTTC.

The chain is built from TRBV7-3 and TRBJ1-2; 9 bases map to TRBD1. Germline values: CDR1 SGHTA, CDR2 FQGTGA. After removal of 5 bases from V and 2 bases from J, the junction contained 3 bases not matched to a gene. This CDR3 has 14 amino acids. CDR3 amino acids: CASSPGQGNYGYTF. The CDR3 coding sequence is TGTGCCAGCAGCCCAGGACAGGGGAACTATGGCTACACCTTC.